A single sample is the source of the 17 T cell receptor beta chains below, sequenced in a study of a mutant IDH1 vaccine in newly diagnosed glioma. The table came from immunoSEQ multiplex PCR; TCRdb's copy has only in-frame clones and leaves some out. The sample lists around 78,000 clones; 85% were seen once. Time point specified: week 23, last vaccination. Each dose delivered 300 ug of mutant IDH1 20-mer peptide subcutaneously with imiquimod. Their target antigens are unknown. The source was PBMCs, collected from a glioma patient whose treatment included an IDH1 peptide vaccine. The receptors originated from a man in his thirties or forties with glioma. Some clones in this sample may be carry-over from other donors' samples.

The chain combines TRBV6-6 with TRBJ2-7; 9 bases agree with TRBD1. Unmatched junction bases numbered 10, after V lost 4 bases and J lost 6 bases. This CDR3 is 15 amino acids long. The germline CDR1 and CDR2 sequences are MNHNY and SVGAGI (reference sequence). DNA for the CDR3: TGTGCCAGCAGTTCCTCGGGACAGGGCTTGCCCGAGCAGTACTTC. Protein sequence: CASSSSGQGLPEQYF.

The V gene is TRBV2, the J gene TRBJ2-3; TRBD2 matches 7 bases. The CDR3 covers 13 residues. Germline V gene data show CDR1 as SNHLY and CDR2 as FYNNEI. V was pared by 5 bases and J by 1 base, with 0 bases of the junction left unmatched. The chain's CDR3 is CASSRGGTDTQYF. The CDR3 DNA follows: TGTGCCAGCAGTCGGGGGGGCACAGATACGCAGTATTTT. The variable domain in full, completed from reference TRBV2 and TRBJ2-3, reads EPEVTQTPSHQVTQMGQEVILRCVPISNHLYFYWYRQILGQKVEFLVSFYNNEISEKSEIFDDQFSVERPDGSNFTLKIRSTKLEDSAMYFCASSRGGTDTQYFGPGTRLTVL.

The rearrangement links TRBV7-9 to TRBJ2-1, with TRBD1 matching over 10 bases. V dropped 7 bases and J dropped 8; count of bases not matched to a gene: 11. CDR1 and CDR2 (germline): SEHNR, FQNEAQ (reference sequence). There are 15 residues in the CDR3. CDR3 residues: CASTLGRDRGDEQFF. The CDR3 coding sequence is TGTGCCAGCACCCTGGGTCGGGACAGGGGTGATGAGCAGTTCTTC.

The chain uses TRBV9 and TRBJ2-7, with 7 bases fitting TRBD1. This CDR3 comprises 17 residues. Germline V gene lookup returns CDR1 SGDLS and CDR2 YYNGEE. Trimming cost V 4 bases and J 6 bases; bases outside gene matches: 19. In DNA form, the CDR3 reads TGTGCCAGCAGCCACCCCAAGGACAGGACGCAAGGGATCGAGCAGTACTTC. Its protein product is CASSHPKDRTQGIEQYF.

The chain employs TRBV5-4 and TRBJ2-6; D is perhaps TRBD1 or TRBD2 (5 bases each). Germline assignment: CDR1 SGHNT and CDR2 YYREEE (reference sequence). The length of the CDR3 is 17 residues. V lost 2 bases to trimming and J lost 1 base, with 13 bases between them. CDR3 region: CASSLKRGVSGANVLTF. The CDR3 bases are TGTGCCAGCAGCTTAAAGAGGGGAGTATCTGGGGCCAACGTCCTGACTTTC.

This chain links TRBV5-6 with TRBJ2-3; D gene uncertain. V was clipped by 0 bases and J by 0 bases, with 8 bases between them. The CDR3 spans 15 residues. Germline assignment: CDR1 SGHDT and CDR2 YYEEEE. DNA for the CDR3: TGTGCCAGCAGCTTGGGTATGGAGAGCACAGATACGCAGTATTTT. It specifies CASSLGMESTDTQYF.

This chain links TRBV18 with TRBJ2-7, with D hard to call. V lost 3 bases and J lost 7, with 10 bases in between. The CDR3 has 12 residues. The germline gives CDR1 KGHSH, CDR2 LQKENI. The CDR3 loop is CASSPPLGEQYF. In DNA form, the CDR3 reads TGTGCCAGCTCACCCCCCCTTGGGGAGCAGTACTTC. Based on the CDR3 plus reference TRBV18 and TRBJ2-7, the full variable domain is NAGVMQNPRHLVRRRGQEARLRCSPMKGHSHVYWYRQLPEEGLKFMVYLQKENIIDESGMPKERFSAEFPKEGPSILRIQQVVRGDSAAYFCASSPPLGEQYFGPGTRLTVT.

A few counts support this clone. This chain joins TRBV19 and TRBJ2-3; 8 bases are a match to TRBD1. The CDR3 is made up of 15 amino acids. Germline assignment: CDR1 LNHDA and CDR2 SQIVND (reference sequence). V was clipped by 8 bases and J by 6 bases; unmatched bases: 13. Here the CDR3 DNA reads TGTGCCAGTTCCCTCTACAGGGGGTGGTCGGATACGCAGTATTTT. As protein: CASSLYRGWSDTQYF.

The chain joins TRBV27 to TRBJ2-1; TRBD2 aligns across 7 bases. The ends lost 6 bases at V and 0 bases at J; junction bases unmatched: 8. This CDR3 has 16 amino acids. Looked up from germline, CDR1 is MNHEY and CDR2 is SMNVEV (reference sequence). The CDR3 sequence is CASSPPSGSSYNEQFF. Here the CDR3 DNA reads TGTGCCAGCAGCCCCCCTAGCGGCAGCTCCTACAATGAGCAGTTCTTC.

This chain uses TRBV28 with TRBJ2-7; D gene uncertain. V dropped 5 bases and J dropped 3 bases, with 11 bases sitting between them. CDR1 and CDR2 from the germline V gene are MDHEN and SYDVKM. The CDR3 totals 13 residues. CDR3 bases: TGTGCCAGCAGTGCGACACCCTACTACGAGCAGTACTTC. Translated: CASSATPYYEQYF.

The chain links TRBV5-8 to TRBJ1-5; TRBD1 aligns across 10 bases. After removal of 2 bases from V and 7 bases from J, the junction contained 6 bases not matched to a gene. Germline-derived CDR1 and CDR2 are SGHTS and YDEGEE. This CDR3 contains 15 residues. The DNA for the CDR3 is TGTGCCAGCAGCTTAGGACAGGGGGAGGTACAGCCCCAGCATTTT. As protein: CASSLGQGEVQPQHF. Together with reference TRBV5-8 and TRBJ1-5, the CDR3 gives the full variable domain: EAGVTQSPTHLIKTRGQQATLRCSPISGHTSVYWYQQALGLGLQFLLWYDEGEERNRGNFPPRFSGRQFPNYSSELNVNALELEDSALYLCASSLGQGEVQPQHFGDGTRLSIL.

The chain carries TRBV28 and TRBJ1-1; D call uncertain. Germline V lookup: CDR1 MDHEN, CDR2 SYDVKM. This CDR3 is built from 12 residues. V gave up 5 bases and J gave up 1 base, with 5 bases separating them. CDR3 loop: CASSPWNTEAFF. The DNA of the CDR3 is TGTGCCAGCAGTCCATGGAACACTGAAGCTTTCTTT.

The chain couples TRBV7-6 to TRBJ2-5; D is unclear. Germline V gene lookup returns CDR1 SGHVS and CDR2 FNYEAQ. The CDR3 sequence is 12 residues long. V lost 4 bases and J lost 2, with 5 bases in between. CDR3 sequence (DNA): TGTGCCAGCAGCTACTCTCAAGAGACCCAGTACTTC. It is translated as CASSYSQETQYF.

This chain links TRBV11-1 with TRBJ1-2; TRBD1 matches at 8 bases. V lost 4 bases to trimming and J lost 8 bases; unmatched junction nucleotides: 6. CDR3 length equals 13 residues. CDR1 is SGHAT, CDR2 FQDESV, per germline (reference sequence). The CDR3 here is CASSWDRLWGYTF. The DNA for the CDR3 is TGTGCCAGCAGCTGGGACAGGCTTTGGGGCTACACCTTC.

The genes are TRBV7-9 and TRBJ1-6; 10 nucleotides align to TRBD1. Trimming removed 7 bases from V and 14 bases from J; junction bases left unmatched: 11. Germline-derived CDR1 and CDR2 are SEHNR and FQNEAQ (reference sequence). CDR3 length equals 14 residues. The chain's CDR3 is CASTRDRGVLTLHF. DNA of the CDR3: TGTGCCAGCACTCGGGACAGGGGTGTTTTAACCCTCCACTTT.

The genes are TRBV18 and TRBJ2-1; D not certain. CDR1 KGHSH and CDR2 LQKENI come from the germline V gene. Trimming pared 0 bases from V and 9 bases from J, leaving 15 bases between. The CDR3 sequence is 15 residues long. CDR3 in amino acids: CASSPPGPGTGEQFF. CDR3 in DNA: TGTGCCAGCTCACCACCTGGACCTGGTACGGGTGAGCAGTTCTTC. Using reference TRBV18 and TRBJ2-1 for the parts outside the CDR3, the full variable domain is NAGVMQNPRHLVRRRGQEARLRCSPMKGHSHVYWYRQLPEEGLKFMVYLQKENIIDESGMPKERFSAEFPKEGPSILRIQQVVRGDSAAYFCASSPPGPGTGEQFFGPGTRLTVL.

This clone was detected a few times. The rearrangement uses TRBV7-2 and TRBJ1-1; D remains unclear. The CDR3 is made up of 14 amino acids. The ends were cut back, 0 bases at V and 1 base at J, with 6 bases in the middle. CDR1 SGHTA and CDR2 FQGNSA come from the germline V gene. CDR3 in amino acids: CASSLAAGNTEAFF. The CDR3 coding sequence is TGTGCCAGCAGCTTAGCAGCAGGGAACACTGAAGCTTTCTTT.